These 24 T cell receptor beta chains came from one sample sequenced in a study of blood T cell repertoires in COVID-19 (TCRdb year 2020). Receptor amplification or capture employed the immunoSEQ multiplex PCR assay. TCRdb took over this immuneACCESS table, retaining in-frame rearrangements with V and J assigned. Such tables are incomplete; in checked studies, under half of the missing clones stem from an unresolved V gene, and the remainder is unexplained. Present in this sample are tens of thousands of clones, almost 85% of which were seen just once. The ten largest make up approximately 12% of the sample. The sequenced sample was peripheral blood. All receptors derive from an elderly man with acute or convalescent COVID-19.

The chain uses TRBV3-1 (or the pseudogene TRBV3-2) and TRBJ1-5, with D unclear. The germline V gene encodes CDR1 LGHDT and CDR2 YNNKEL (reference sequence). V was trimmed by 0 bases and J by 6 bases, leaving 15 bases between them. The CDR3 totals 16 residues. Here the CDR3 reads CASSQDPPQAGQPQHF. In nucleotides, the CDR3 is TGTGCCAGCAGCCAAGATCCCCCCCAGGCGGGTCAGCCCCAGCATTTT.

CDR3 sequence reads: CASSPSGTGNNSPLHF. CDR3 bases: TGTGCCAGCAGCCCCAGCGGGACTGGAAATAATTCACCCCTCCACTTT. The chain employs TRBV7-8 and TRBJ1-6; TRBD1 is a possible D gene (5 bases). The CDR3 covers 16 residues. The ends were cut back, 5 bases at V and 5 bases at J, with 16 bases in the middle. The germline V gene has CDR1 SGHVS and CDR2 FQNEAQ.

The rearrangement joins TRBV11-2 to TRBJ2-5; D ambiguous. Germline lookup yields CDR1 SGHAT and CDR2 FQNNGV. Trimming stripped 2 bases from V and 2 bases from J, with 6 bases between. CDR3 length equals 13 residues. The CDR3 DNA sequence: TGTGCCAGCAGCTTATTTTCGCAAGAGACCCAGTACTTC. Amino acid sequence: CASSLFSQETQYF. Based on the CDR3 plus reference TRBV11-2 and TRBJ2-5, the full variable domain is EAGVAQSPRYKIIEKRQSVAFWCNPISGHATLYWYQQILGQGPKLLIQFQNNGVVDDSQLPKDRFSAERLKGVDSTLKIQPAKLEDSAVYLCASSLFSQETQYFGPGTRLLVL.

The chain combines TRBV7-2 with TRBJ2-5; 14 nucleotides agree with TRBD2. V trimming: 4 bases; J trimming: 2 bases; junction bases outside the gene matches: 3. CDR1 and CDR2 (germline): SGHTA, FQGNSA. This CDR3 is 16 amino acids long. CDR3 nucleotide sequence: TGTGCCAGCAGCTCCCGACTAGCGGGGGGGCAAGAGACCCAGTACTTC. It translates to CASSSRLAGGQETQYF.

V is TRBV9 and J is TRBJ2-3; D not certain. The length of the CDR3 is 14 residues. Germline V CDR1 and CDR2: SGDLS, YYNGEE. V was trimmed by 2 bases and J by 6 bases, leaving 13 bases between them. The CDR3 DNA follows: TGTGCCAGCAGCGTCTTACCTTCTGAGGATACGCAGTATTTT. Its protein is CASSVLPSEDTQYF.

The chain carries TRBV9 and TRBJ2-7; 10 bases align to TRBD1. The CDR3 has 14 residues. V lost 4 bases to trimming and J lost 2 bases; unmatched junction nucleotides: 3. Germline assignment: CDR1 SGDLS and CDR2 YYNGEE. This CDR3 reads CASSRGQGAYEQYF. The DNA of the CDR3 is TGTGCCAGCAGCCGTGGACAGGGGGCCTACGAGCAGTACTTC.

J is TRBJ1-1 and V is TRBV6-5; 7 bases are shared with TRBD1. The CDR3 has 16 amino acids. Germline lookup yields CDR1 MNHEY and CDR2 SVGAGI. The V segment lost 2 bases and the J segment 0 bases; nucleotides outside the gene matches: 6. CDR3 DNA sequence: TGTGCCAGCAGTTACGGACAGGCAGTCTTGAACACTGAAGCTTTCTTT. This translates into CASSYGQAVLNTEAFF.

The chain combines TRBV7-2 with TRBJ2-1, with D tentatively TRBD2 (5 bases). The V end lost 1 base, the J end lost 9 bases, and 13 bases lay between the germline ends. There are 14 residues in the CDR3. Germline loops: CDR1 SGHTA, CDR2 FQGNSA. The CDR3 region is CASSLEREWGEQFF. Written as DNA, the CDR3 is TGTGCCAGCAGCTTAGAGAGGGAGTGGGGTGAGCAGTTCTTC.

The chain combines TRBV6-5 with TRBJ1-1; 10 nucleotides agree with TRBD1. The V segment lost 0 bases and the J segment 5 bases; nucleotides outside the gene matches: 6. The CDR3 is made up of 16 amino acids. Germline lookup yields CDR1 MNHEY and CDR2 SVGAGI. CDR3 nucleotides: TGTGCCAGCAGTTACTCAGATCCGGGACAGGGGACTGAAGCTTTCTTT. It encodes CASSYSDPGQGTEAFF.

The chain uses TRBV29-1 and TRBJ1-2, with 9 nucleotides matching TRBD1. This CDR3 comprises 14 residues. Germline-derived CDR1 and CDR2 are SQVTM and ANQGSEA. V shed 6 bases and J 6 bases; nucleotides not matched to a gene: 11. CDR3 nucleotide sequence: TGCAGCGTCCACTCGGACAGGGGTTCGGATGGCTACACCTTC. It specifies CSVHSDRGSDGYTF.

The chain carries TRBV2 and TRBJ1-3; 7 bases map to TRBD1. V lost 8 bases to trimming and J lost 0 bases; unmatched junction nucleotides: 10. Germline assignment: CDR1 SNHLY and CDR2 FYNNEI. The CDR3 loop spans 16 amino acids. DNA of the CDR3: TGTGCCAGCGGCCAGGGCACAGGGGCCTCTGGAAACACCATATATTTT. Amino acid sequence: CASGQGTGASGNTIYF.

The J gene is TRBJ1-6, the V gene TRBV6-5; TRBD1 is a possible D gene (6 bases). CDR1 is MNHEY and CDR2 is SVGAGI in the germline V gene. CDR3 size: 16 residues. The V and J ends lost 2 bases and 6 bases respectively, with 14 bases between them. The CDR3 spells CASSYVQGGLNSPLHF. The CDR3 DNA reads as TGTGCCAGCAGTTACGTACAGGGTGGCCTTAATTCACCCCTCCACTTT.

The chain combines TRBV28 with TRBJ2-7; 15 bases map to TRBD2. CDR3 length: 16 residues. CDR1 MDHEN and CDR2 SYDVKM come from the germline V gene. V shed 7 bases and J 3 bases; nucleotides not matched to a gene: 7. The CDR3 protein is CASTAGLAGGSYEQYF. CDR3 nucleotide sequence: TGTGCCAGCACCGCGGGACTAGCGGGGGGAAGCTACGAGCAGTACTTC.

The chain couples TRBV15 to TRBJ2-7, with D possibly being TRBD1 (5 bases). In germline, CDR1 is LNHNV, CDR2 YYDKDF (reference sequence). This CDR3 comprises 15 residues. V lost 0 bases to trimming and J lost 3 bases, with 12 bases between them. The CDR3 region has the DNA TGTGCCACCAGCAGAGATACAGGAGAAGGCTACGAGCAGTACTTC. It is translated as CATSRDTGEGYEQYF.

V is TRBV5-6 and J is TRBJ2-5; 10 bases fit TRBD2. The CDR3 sequence is 15 residues long. Losses at the gene ends were 3 bases for V and 3 bases for J; bases not matched to a gene: 5. Germline V CDR1 and CDR2: SGHDT, YYEEEE. For the CDR3, the DNA is TGTGCCAGCAGCTACTTAAGCGGGGGGGAAGAGACCCAGTACTTC. It is translated as CASSYLSGGEETQYF. The full variable domain, its missing parts supplied by reference TRBV5-6 and TRBJ2-5, is DAGVTQSPTHLIKTRGQQVTLRCSPKSGHDTVSWYQQALGQGPQFIFQYYEEEERQRGNFPDRFSGHQFPNYSSELNVNALLLGDSALYLCASSYLSGGEETQYFGPGTRLLVL.

The chain employs TRBV2 and TRBJ2-3, with 7 bases matching TRBD2. CDR3 length equals 15 residues. Germline CDR1 is SNHLY and CDR2 is FYNNEI. The junction had 7 bases not matched to a gene; V was cut back by 3 bases and J by 4 bases. The CDR3 DNA is TGTGCCAGCAGTGATTCCGGCCTAGCGGCAGATACGCAGTATTTT. Encoded protein: CASSDSGLAADTQYF. The full variable domain, rest sourced from reference TRBV2 and TRBJ2-3, is EPEVTQTPSHQVTQMGQEVILRCVPISNHLYFYWYRQILGQKVEFLVSFYNNEISEKSEIFDDQFSVERPDGSNFTLKIRSTKLEDSAMYFCASSDSGLAADTQYFGPGTRLTVL.

The chain employs TRBV18 and TRBJ2-6, with D possibly matching TRBD1 (6 bases). Per germline, CDR1 KGHSH and CDR2 LQKENI. The CDR3 extends over 17 amino acids. V was clipped by 0 bases and J by 4 bases, with 13 bases between them. In DNA, the CDR3 is TGTGCCAGCTCACCACCCGGCAGGGGTGCCGGGGCCAACGTCCTGACTTTC. Amino acids: CASSPPGRGAGANVLTF.

The chain couples TRBV7-3 to TRBJ2-1; D gene ambiguous. The CDR3 spans 13 residues. Trimming left V 0 bases short and J 9 bases short, with 9 bases between. Per the germline V gene, CDR1 is SGHTA and CDR2 is FQGTGA. The CDR3 coding sequence is TGTGCCAGCAGCTTAACTAATTCGGGTGAGCAGTTCTTC. Residues: CASSLTNSGEQFF.

The chain couples TRBV19 to TRBJ1-1, with a possible D match to TRBD1 (5 bases). The CDR3 spans 14 residues. The germline V gene has CDR1 LNHDA and CDR2 SQIVND (reference sequence). V was pared by 5 bases and J by 4 bases, with 14 bases between. In DNA, the CDR3 is TGTGCCAGTAGTCTTGACCTCGGGGGCACTGAAGCTTTCTTT. This gives the protein CASSLDLGGTEAFF.

The chain uses TRBV29-1 and TRBJ1-1, with D uncertain. Looked up from germline, CDR1 is SQVTM and CDR2 is ANQGSEA. Trimming took off 3 bases at V and 1 base at J, with 12 bases between the two ends. This CDR3 is 14 amino acids long. The CDR3 bases are TGCAGCGTTGATGCGCGACGGGGGAACACTGAAGCTTTCTTT. It yields the protein CSVDARRGNTEAFF.

CDR3 sequence: CAWSDTGGLGYEQYF. The DNA of the CDR3 is TGTGCCTGGAGTGACACAGGGGGGCTAGGGTACGAGCAGTACTTC. The chain employs TRBV30 and TRBJ2-7; 8 bases are a match to TRBD1. The CDR3 spans 15 residues. Trimming at V came to 1 base and at J to 4 bases, leaving 9 bases not matched to a gene. CDR1 is GTSNPN and CDR2 is SVGIG in the germline V gene (reference sequence).

The V and J genes are TRBV2 and TRBJ1-2; perhaps TRBD1 as D (5 bases). Between the trimmed V and J ends, which lost 9 bases and 0 bases, there was a span of 8 bases. Germline V gene lookup returns CDR1 SNHLY and CDR2 FYNNEI. CDR3 length: 12 residues. Written as DNA, the CDR3 is TGTGCCAGTAGACAGACTAACTATGGCTACACCTTC. Its protein product is CASRQTNYGYTF.

The chain has TRBV19 and TRBJ1-5, with D maybe TRBD1 (6 bases). The V and J ends lost 1 base and 6 bases respectively, with 10 bases between them. Per the germline V gene, CDR1 is LNHDA and CDR2 is SQIVND (reference sequence). This CDR3 contains 14 residues. CDR3 sequence reads: CASSIVWGLQPQHF. CDR3 sequence (DNA): TGTGCCAGTAGTATAGTCTGGGGGCTTCAGCCCCAGCATTTT.

This chain connects TRBV27 to TRBJ1-2, with 9 bases lining up with TRBD1. Germline values: CDR1 MNHEY, CDR2 SMNVEV (reference sequence). CDR3 length: 18 amino acids. V shed 7 bases, J shed 2 bases, and the junction held 17 bases outside the gene matches. CDR3 in DNA: TGTGCCAGCAACCCACCCCGGGACAGGGCAGCCACCAACTATGGCTACACCTTC. Its protein product is CASNPPRDRAATNYGYTF.